The clone carrying this T cell receptor beta chain was seen at least ten times. What it recognizes is unknown. This entry comes from a study of T cells in Graves' hyperthyroidism and ophthalmopathy. At the level of the study: Before any treatment, at initial diagnosis, peripheral blood was collected.

Study outcomes and limitations: In blood, most of the thyroid clonotypes expanded above 0.001 were also present. A model of 13 V-J pairs discriminated ophthalmopathy from stable hyperthyroidism.

Amplification of TCR beta CDR3 regions used RNA as the template. First-round RT-PCR targeting the TCR CDR3 was performed with the HTBI primer set. From the multiplex PCR reads, TCRdb called clonotypes with MiXCR, one entry per CDR3 protein. This sample has roughly 240,000 distinct CDR3 sequences, with roughly a quarter found just once. The sequence derives from a woman in her forties with Graves' ophthalmopathy. The sequencing input was blood.

This chain's CDR3 is CASSTQGAANTGELFF. CDR3 sequence (DNA): TGTGCCAGCAGCACCCAGGGAGCCGCGAACACCGGGGAGCTGTTTTTT. The rearrangement uses TRBV11-2 and TRBJ2-2; D possibly matches TRBD1 or TRBD2 (5 bases each). V lost 5 bases and J 0 bases, leaving 13 bases between the germline ends. CDR1 and CDR2 (germline): SGHAT, FQNNGV. The CDR3 contains 16 residues.